This T cell receptor (beta chain) was recorded in a study of cytomegalovirus exposure and HLA in healthy donors. The study, taken as a whole, reports: Looking again later, the authors saw that most CMV-associated TCR beta chains seemed HLA-restricted. The classifier reportedly diagnosed cytomegalovirus status with high sensitivity and specificity. Association of a missense DCLRE1C variant with TCR beta V- and J-gene trimming was reported in a later analysis. As a later analysis showed, several of the most significant clusters appeared to be linked to common viral pathogens.

Worth noting for this clone: Its target is unknown.

PCR amplification relied on 60 Vbeta primers (plus 13 Jbeta primers). Method: immunoSEQ multiplex PCR; TCRdb's copy keeps in-frame clones and lacks some. The sample lists roughly 180,000 clones, about 80% seen once, with around 2.2% in the top ten. Looked up from germline, CDR1 is MNHEY and CDR2 is SMNVEV (reference sequence). V lost 0 bases and J lost 4, with 4 bases in between. This CDR3 has 13 residues. The sequenced sample was PBMCs. The chain carries TRBV27 and TRBJ1-5; D unclear. The origin of this receptor is a woman between 18 and 29 years old in good health and CMV-seropositive. CDR3 bases: TGTGCCAGCAGTTTATCTCTGAATCAGCCCCAGCATTTT. Residues: CASSLSLNQPQHF.